Listed below are T cell receptor beta chains from one sample, sequenced in a study of T-cell memory formation after mild COVID-19. TCRdb passed the 5' RACE reads through MiXCR, listing each CDR3 protein once. This sample has some 410,000 distinct CDR3 sequences, with about a quarter found just once. The sequenced sample was PBMCs or a T cell subset sorted from them (not recorded which). The origin of the receptors is an adult woman who had mild COVID-19 (a few samples of this study predate the infection). Cell type and time point are not known. Both conserved end residues are part of each CDR3. The order of the fields is J gene, D gene, clone size, V gene, CDR3 DNA, CDR3 protein. A D gene is named only where the DNA matches it firmly. Size is omitted from some rows. Given values are once, few, many or a class for expanded clones.

j_call: TRBJ1-2
d_call: .
clone_size: .
v_call: TRBV11-2
cdr3_nt: TGTGCCAGCAGCTTAGGTTGGCAGGGGCTCTCTAACTATGGCTACACCTTC
cdr3_aa: CASSLGWQGLSNYGYTF

j_call: TRBJ1-1
d_call: .
clone_size: .
v_call: TRBV11-3
cdr3_nt: TGTGCCAGCAGCTTAGATTTCCCGGCCCCTGGCAGAGGAGCTTTCTTT
cdr3_aa: CASSLDFPAPGRGAFF

j_call: TRBJ2-3
d_call: TRBD2
clone_size: .
v_call: TRBV7-6
cdr3_nt: TGTGCCAGCACCGGGACTAGCGGGAGCACCCCAGATACGCAGTATTTT
cdr3_aa: CASTGTSGSTPDTQYF

j_call: TRBJ1-5
d_call: .
clone_size: .
v_call: TRBV3-1
cdr3_nt: TGTGCCAGCAGCCAAGATCCATGGGGATCGGGTCAGCCCCAGCATTTT
cdr3_aa: CASSQDPWGSGQPQHF

j_call: TRBJ2-5
d_call: TRBD1
clone_size: few
v_call: TRBV3-1
cdr3_nt: TGTGCCAGCAGCTGGACAGGGGGCGAAGAGACCCAGTACTTC
cdr3_aa: CASSWTGGEETQYF

j_call: TRBJ1-6
d_call: .
clone_size: .
v_call: TRBV7-3
cdr3_nt: TGTGCCAGCAGCCCGCGTATCAATTCACCCCTCCACTTT
cdr3_aa: CASSPRINSPLHF

j_call: TRBJ2-5
d_call: .
clone_size: .
v_call: TRBV7-9
cdr3_nt: TGTGCCAGCAGCTTAGCGGCGAAGGGAGGAGAGACCCAGTACTTC
cdr3_aa: CASSLAAKGGETQYF

j_call: TRBJ1-5
d_call: .
clone_size: few
v_call: TRBV30
cdr3_nt: TGTGCCTGGAGTCGGTTTGTGAATAGCAATCAGCCCCAGCATTTT
cdr3_aa: CAWSRFVNSNQPQHF

j_call: TRBJ2-1
d_call: .
clone_size: .
v_call: TRBV5-4
cdr3_nt: TGTGCCAGCAGCCGGGCCCTTGAGACTACTAACAATGAGCAGTTCTTC
cdr3_aa: CASSRALETTNNEQFF

j_call: TRBJ1-2
d_call: .
clone_size: few
v_call: TRBV12-3/TRBV12-4
cdr3_nt: TGTGCCAGCCGCAACACCTATCTACCCTATGGCTACACCTTC
cdr3_aa: CASRNTYLPYGYTF

j_call: TRBJ2-5
d_call: TRBD2
clone_size: .
v_call: TRBV27
cdr3_nt: TGTGCCAGAGGGGAGACTAGCGGGAATTTTGAGACACAGTACTTC
cdr3_aa: CARGETSGNFETQYF

j_call: TRBJ2-1
d_call: TRBD1
clone_size: many
v_call: TRBV14
cdr3_nt: TGTGCCAGCAGCCAAGGACAGGGTGTCAATGAGCAGTTCTTC
cdr3_aa: CASSQGQGVNEQFF

j_call: TRBJ1-2
d_call: TRBD1
clone_size: few
v_call: TRBV7-2
cdr3_nt: TGTGCCAGCAGCCCTCACCCACAGGGGTCCTATGGCTACACCTTC
cdr3_aa: CASSPHPQGSYGYTF

j_call: TRBJ2-7
d_call: TRBD1
clone_size: many
v_call: TRBV5-1
cdr3_nt: TGCGCCAGCAGCGTGGGACAGCCCTACTCCTACGAGCAGTACTTC
cdr3_aa: CASSVGQPYSYEQYF

j_call: TRBJ2-3
d_call: TRBD2
clone_size: .
v_call: TRBV6-1
cdr3_nt: TGTGCCAGCAGTGATGGGAGGACTAGCGGGGTCGGAGATACGCAGTATTTT
cdr3_aa: CASSDGRTSGVGDTQYF

j_call: TRBJ1-2
d_call: .
clone_size: .
v_call: TRBV19
cdr3_nt: TGTGCCAGTAGTCCCAAGGCCACCATTGGCTACACCTTC
cdr3_aa: CASSPKATIGYTF

j_call: TRBJ2-3
d_call: .
clone_size: few
v_call: TRBV10-3
cdr3_nt: TGTGCCATCAGTGGTAAGCGGGCGAACACAGATACGCAGTATTTT
cdr3_aa: CAISGKRANTDTQYF

j_call: TRBJ2-3
d_call: TRBD2
clone_size: .
v_call: TRBV9
cdr3_nt: TGTGCCAGCAGCCCTCCTGCGGGAGGGGTTACAGATACGCAGTATTTT
cdr3_aa: CASSPPAGGVTDTQYF

j_call: TRBJ1-2
d_call: TRBD1
clone_size: few
v_call: TRBV14
cdr3_nt: TGTGCCAGCAGCCAAGCCGACAGGGTTGGCTATGGCTACACCTTC
cdr3_aa: CASSQADRVGYGYTF

j_call: TRBJ2-7
d_call: TRBD2
clone_size: .
v_call: TRBV11-3
cdr3_nt: TGTGCCAGCAGCTTAAGAGCGGGGGGGGCCTCCTACGAGCAGTACTTC
cdr3_aa: CASSLRAGGASYEQYF

j_call: TRBJ2-1
d_call: TRBD1
clone_size: .
v_call: TRBV7-9
cdr3_nt: TGTGCCAGCAGCTTCCCCTCGACAGGGCGGAATGAGCAGTTCTTC
cdr3_aa: CASSFPSTGRNEQFF

j_call: TRBJ1-4
d_call: TRBD1
clone_size: .
v_call: TRBV29-1
cdr3_nt: TGCAGCGTTCCCTCGGACAGGGGGAGTCTTGATAGACTGTTTTTT
cdr3_aa: CSVPSDRGSLDRLFF

j_call: TRBJ2-7
d_call: .
clone_size: few
v_call: TRBV4-2
cdr3_nt: TGTGCCAGCAGCCAAGACGGTCAGCGGCCGACTAACTACGAGCAGTACTTC
cdr3_aa: CASSQDGQRPTNYEQYF

j_call: TRBJ1-2
d_call: .
clone_size: .
v_call: TRBV29-1
cdr3_nt: TGCAGCGTTGGAACCGGACCGCAGGGCTACACCTTC
cdr3_aa: CSVGTGPQGYTF

j_call: TRBJ2-7
d_call: TRBD2
clone_size: many
v_call: TRBV12-3/TRBV12-4
cdr3_nt: TGTGCCAGCAGCAGGACTAGCGGGAGGGTCTACGAGCAGTACTTC
cdr3_aa: CASSRTSGRVYEQYF

j_call: TRBJ2-6
d_call: .
clone_size: few
v_call: TRBV25-1
cdr3_nt: TGTGCCAGCAGTGAATCTGACTACTCTGGGGCCAACGTCCTGACTTTC
cdr3_aa: CASSESDYSGANVLTF

j_call: TRBJ1-1
d_call: .
clone_size: .
v_call: TRBV5-1
cdr3_nt: TGCGCCAGCAGCTTTGGGAGGGGTACTGAAGCTTTCTTT
cdr3_aa: CASSFGRGTEAFF

j_call: TRBJ2-1
d_call: .
clone_size: .
v_call: TRBV5-1
cdr3_nt: TGCGCCAGCGCTCTTAGGGATAACAATGAGCAGTTCTTC
cdr3_aa: CASALRDNNEQFF

j_call: TRBJ1-1
d_call: .
clone_size: .
v_call: TRBV7-9
cdr3_nt: TGTGCCAGCAGCTTGGTCGAGGGTTCGCGGGCTGAAGCTTTCTTT
cdr3_aa: CASSLVEGSRAEAFF

j_call: TRBJ2-7
d_call: .
clone_size: few
v_call: TRBV6-2/TRBV6-3
cdr3_nt: TGTGCCAGCAGTTACTCGGAACTCGTACCCTACGAGCAGTACTTC
cdr3_aa: CASSYSELVPYEQYF

j_call: TRBJ2-3
d_call: .
clone_size: .
v_call: TRBV6-6
cdr3_nt: TGTGCCAGCAGTTACTCTTTGATTTTAGCAGATACGCAGTATTTT
cdr3_aa: CASSYSLILADTQYF

j_call: TRBJ1-5
d_call: TRBD1
clone_size: few
v_call: TRBV20-1
cdr3_nt: TGCAGTGCACTAGAGGGGGGGACAGGGAACCAGCCCCAGCATTTT
cdr3_aa: CSALEGGTGNQPQHF

j_call: TRBJ2-7
d_call: TRBD2
clone_size: .
v_call: TRBV10-3
cdr3_nt: TGTGCCATCAGTAGCGGGAGGGTTAATCGGGAGCAGTACTTC
cdr3_aa: CAISSGRVNREQYF

j_call: TRBJ2-5
d_call: TRBD2
clone_size: once
v_call: TRBV6-5
cdr3_nt: TGTGCCAGCAGTCAAATGGGGGGACTAGCGGGGTCGTGGACCCAGTACTTC
cdr3_aa: CASSQMGGLAGSWTQYF

j_call: TRBJ2-7
d_call: .
clone_size: few
v_call: TRBV20-1
cdr3_nt: TGCAGTGCTTGGAAAGGGTCTTCCTACGAGCAGTACTTC
cdr3_aa: CSAWKGSSYEQYF

j_call: TRBJ1-1
d_call: .
clone_size: few
v_call: TRBV7-9
cdr3_nt: TGTGCCAGCATACTCAGGGAAACTGAAGCTTTCTTT
cdr3_aa: CASILRETEAFF

j_call: TRBJ2-7
d_call: TRBD2
clone_size: once
v_call: TRBV25-1
cdr3_nt: TGTGCCAGCGGGGGAGGCCAGGGAGGGTCCTACGAGCAGTACTTC
cdr3_aa: CASGGGQGGSYEQYF

j_call: TRBJ2-3
d_call: .
clone_size: many
v_call: TRBV4-1
cdr3_nt: TGCGCCAGCAGCCAAGTGAATCCGAGCCCAGATACGCAGTATTTT
cdr3_aa: CASSQVNPSPDTQYF

j_call: TRBJ2-1
d_call: TRBD2
clone_size: .
v_call: TRBV3-1
cdr3_nt: TGTGCCAGCAGCCATAACCTTGGGACTAGCGGGAGGGCGTCCTACAATGAGCAGTTCTTC
cdr3_aa: CASSHNLGTSGRASYNEQFF

j_call: TRBJ1-6
d_call: .
clone_size: many
v_call: TRBV6-2/TRBV6-3
cdr3_nt: TGTGCCAGCAGTCAAACCTACTCCTATAATTCACCCCTCCACTTT
cdr3_aa: CASSQTYSYNSPLHF

j_call: TRBJ2-5
d_call: .
clone_size: few
v_call: TRBV7-8
cdr3_nt: TGTGCCAGCAGCTTAGCAGGCGGGGACCAAGAGACCCAGTACTTC
cdr3_aa: CASSLAGGDQETQYF